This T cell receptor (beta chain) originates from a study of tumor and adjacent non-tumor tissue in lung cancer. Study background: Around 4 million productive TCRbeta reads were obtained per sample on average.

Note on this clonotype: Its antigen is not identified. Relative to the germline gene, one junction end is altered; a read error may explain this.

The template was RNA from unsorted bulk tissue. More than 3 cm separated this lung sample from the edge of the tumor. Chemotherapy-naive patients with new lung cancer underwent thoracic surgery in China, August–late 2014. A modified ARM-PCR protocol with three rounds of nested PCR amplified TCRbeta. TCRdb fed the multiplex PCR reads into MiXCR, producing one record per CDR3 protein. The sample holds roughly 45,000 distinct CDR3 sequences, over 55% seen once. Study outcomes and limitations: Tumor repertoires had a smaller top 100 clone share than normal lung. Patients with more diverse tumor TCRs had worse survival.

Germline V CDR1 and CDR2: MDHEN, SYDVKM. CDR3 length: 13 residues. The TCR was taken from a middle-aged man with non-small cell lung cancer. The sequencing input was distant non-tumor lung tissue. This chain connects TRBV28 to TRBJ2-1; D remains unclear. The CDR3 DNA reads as TGTGCCCGCAGCCCTCCCCTAGATGATGAACAGTTCTTC. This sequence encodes CARSPPLDDEQFF.